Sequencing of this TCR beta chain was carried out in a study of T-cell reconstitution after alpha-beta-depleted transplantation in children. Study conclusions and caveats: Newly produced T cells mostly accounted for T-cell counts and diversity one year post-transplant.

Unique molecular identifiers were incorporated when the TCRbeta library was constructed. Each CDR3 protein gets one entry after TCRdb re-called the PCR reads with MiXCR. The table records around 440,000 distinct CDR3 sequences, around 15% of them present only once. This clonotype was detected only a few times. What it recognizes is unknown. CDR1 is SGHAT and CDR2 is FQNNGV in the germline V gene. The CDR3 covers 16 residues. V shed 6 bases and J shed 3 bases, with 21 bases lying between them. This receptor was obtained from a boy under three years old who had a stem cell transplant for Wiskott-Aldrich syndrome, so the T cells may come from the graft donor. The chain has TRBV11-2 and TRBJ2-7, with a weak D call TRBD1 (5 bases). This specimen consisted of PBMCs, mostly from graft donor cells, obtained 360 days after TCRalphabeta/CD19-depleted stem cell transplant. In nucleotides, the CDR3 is TGTGCCAGCAGTGTGCAGTATGGACAACGCTTCTACGAGCAGTACTTC. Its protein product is CASSVQYGQRFYEQYF.